This record looks at one TCR beta chain sequence and its context. This entry is derived from a study of shared clonotypes between healthy human individuals. Samples underwent the assay at deep level. The protocol was immunoSEQ multiplex PCR, while the TCRdb copy is restricted to in-frame clones and leaves out a portion. The repertoire has about 470,000 clones, 75% to 85% of them found once; the top ten carry over 10%. V was clipped by 0 bases and J by 0 bases, with 16 bases between them. Germline CDR1 and CDR2: GTSNPN and SVGIG (reference sequence). CDR3 length equals 17 residues. Sequencing used PBMCs. The TCR sequence derives from a woman between 40 and 55 years old in good health. Some clones in this sample may be carry-over from other donors' samples. The chain carries TRBV30 and TRBJ2-3; maybe TRBD2 (6 bases). The CDR3 DNA reads as TGTGCCTGGAGTGTGGCGGGATCGGGCACGAGCACAGATACGCAGTATTTT. Translating gives CAWSVAGSGTSTDTQYF. Full variable domain (remainder filled in from reference TRBV30 and TRBJ2-3): SQTIHQWPATLVQPVGSPLSLECTVEGTSNPNLYWYRQAAGRGLQLLFYSVGIGQISSEVPQNLSASRPQDRQFILSSKKLLLSDSGFYLCAWSVAGSGTSTDTQYFGPGTRLTVL.